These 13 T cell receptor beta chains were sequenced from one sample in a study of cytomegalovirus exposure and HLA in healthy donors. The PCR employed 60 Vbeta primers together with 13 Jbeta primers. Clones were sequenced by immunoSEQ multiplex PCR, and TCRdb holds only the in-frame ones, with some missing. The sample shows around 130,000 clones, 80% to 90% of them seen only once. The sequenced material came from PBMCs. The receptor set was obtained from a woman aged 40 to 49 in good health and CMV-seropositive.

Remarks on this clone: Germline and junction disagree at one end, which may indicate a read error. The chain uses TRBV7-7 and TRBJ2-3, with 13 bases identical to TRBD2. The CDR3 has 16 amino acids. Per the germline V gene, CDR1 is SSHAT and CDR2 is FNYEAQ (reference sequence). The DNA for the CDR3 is TGTGCTAGCAGCCCAGGACTAGCGGGAGTAACAGATACGCAGTATTTT. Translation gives CASSPGLAGVTDTQYF.

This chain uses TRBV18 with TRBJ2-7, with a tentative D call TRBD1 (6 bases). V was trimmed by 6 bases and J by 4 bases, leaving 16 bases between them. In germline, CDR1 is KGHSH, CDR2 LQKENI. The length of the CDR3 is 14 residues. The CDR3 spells CASSPTDSSYEQYF. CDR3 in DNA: TGTGCCAGCTCCCCAACGGACAGTAGTTACGAGCAGTACTTC.

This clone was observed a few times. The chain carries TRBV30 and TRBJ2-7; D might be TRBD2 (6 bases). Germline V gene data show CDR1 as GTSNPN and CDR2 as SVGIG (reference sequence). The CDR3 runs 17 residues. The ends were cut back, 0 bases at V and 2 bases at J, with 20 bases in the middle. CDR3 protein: CAWSVLDLAGRTYEQYF. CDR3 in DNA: TGTGCCTGGAGTGTACTAGATCTGGCAGGGAGGACCTACGAGCAGTACTTC.

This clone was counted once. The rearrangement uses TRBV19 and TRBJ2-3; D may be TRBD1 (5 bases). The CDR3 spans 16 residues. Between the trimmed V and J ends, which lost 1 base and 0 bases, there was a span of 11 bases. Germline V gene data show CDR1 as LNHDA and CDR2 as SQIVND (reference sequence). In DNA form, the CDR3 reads TGTGCCAGTAGTATAGCGGCAGGGCTAAGCACAGATACGCAGTATTTT. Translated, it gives CASSIAAGLSTDTQYF.

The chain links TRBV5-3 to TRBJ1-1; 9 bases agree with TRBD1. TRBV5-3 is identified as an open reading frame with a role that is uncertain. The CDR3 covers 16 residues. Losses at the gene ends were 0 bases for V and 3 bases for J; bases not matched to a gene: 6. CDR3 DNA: TGTGCCAGAAGCTTGGCCAACGGACAGGGGTACACTGAAGCTTTCTTT. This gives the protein CARSLANGQGYTEAFF.

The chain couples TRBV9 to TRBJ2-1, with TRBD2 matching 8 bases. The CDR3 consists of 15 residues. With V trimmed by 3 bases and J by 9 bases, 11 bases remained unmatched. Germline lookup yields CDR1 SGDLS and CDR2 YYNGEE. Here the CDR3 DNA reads TGTGCCAGCAGCGCACCGGGACTAGTGAGCAGTGAGCAGTTCTTC. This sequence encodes CASSAPGLVSSEQFF.

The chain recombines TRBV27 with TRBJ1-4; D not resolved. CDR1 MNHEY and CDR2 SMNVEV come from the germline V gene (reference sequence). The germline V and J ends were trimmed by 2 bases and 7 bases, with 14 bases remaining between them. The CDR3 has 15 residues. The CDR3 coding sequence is TGTGCCAGCAGTTTAAAACCTCGGGTTAGTGAAAAACTGTTTTTT. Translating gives CASSLKPRVSEKLFF.

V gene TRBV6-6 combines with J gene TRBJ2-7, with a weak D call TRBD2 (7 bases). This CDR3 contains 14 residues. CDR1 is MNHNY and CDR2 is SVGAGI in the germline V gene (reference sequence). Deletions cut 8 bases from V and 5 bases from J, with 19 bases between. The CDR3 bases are TGTGCCAGCCTCCCTCGGGGGGCGCGCAACGAGCAGTACTTC. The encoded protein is CASLPRGARNEQYF.

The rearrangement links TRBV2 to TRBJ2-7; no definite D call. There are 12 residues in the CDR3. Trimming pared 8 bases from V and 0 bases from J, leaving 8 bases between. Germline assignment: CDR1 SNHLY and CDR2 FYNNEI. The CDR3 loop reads CASLQSSYEQYF. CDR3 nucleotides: TGTGCCAGCCTACAGAGCTCCTACGAGCAGTACTTC.

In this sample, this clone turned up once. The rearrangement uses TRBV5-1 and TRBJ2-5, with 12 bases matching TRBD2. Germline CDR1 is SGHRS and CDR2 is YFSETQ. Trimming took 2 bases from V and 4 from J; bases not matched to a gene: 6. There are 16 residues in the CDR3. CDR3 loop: CASSFRLAGVRETQYF. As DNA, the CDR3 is TGCGCCAGCAGCTTTCGACTAGCGGGAGTCAGAGAGACCCAGTACTTC.

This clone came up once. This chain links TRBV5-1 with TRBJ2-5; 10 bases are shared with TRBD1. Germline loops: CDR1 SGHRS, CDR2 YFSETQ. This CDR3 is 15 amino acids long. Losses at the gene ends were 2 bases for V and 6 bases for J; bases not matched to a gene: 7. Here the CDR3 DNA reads TGCGCCAGCAGCTTCGACAGGGGGCGTGGGAAGACCCAGTACTTC. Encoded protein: CASSFDRGRGKTQYF.

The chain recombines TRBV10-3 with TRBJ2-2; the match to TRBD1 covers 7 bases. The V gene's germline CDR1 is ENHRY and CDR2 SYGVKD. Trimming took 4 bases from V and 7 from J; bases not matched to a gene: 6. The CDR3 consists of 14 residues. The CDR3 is CAISGRGSGGELFF. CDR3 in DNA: TGTGCCATCAGTGGCAGGGGGTCCGGCGGGGAGCTGTTTTTT.

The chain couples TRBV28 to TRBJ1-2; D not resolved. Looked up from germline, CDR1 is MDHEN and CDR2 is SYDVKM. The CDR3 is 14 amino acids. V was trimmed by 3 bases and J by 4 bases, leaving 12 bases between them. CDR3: CASSFGTAFYGYTF. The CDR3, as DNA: TGTGCCAGCAGTTTTGGAACAGCCTTCTATGGCTACACCTTC.